The rows below give T cell receptor beta chains drawn from one sample of a study of CD8+ T cells in alopecia areata. Repertoires were generated with immunoSEQ multiplex PCR, while TCRdb's copy carries only in-frame clones and drops some. The sample consists of more than 200,000 clones, about 40% of them appearing once. The specimen was CD4+ T cells sorted from blood, collected at roughly week 38, from a patient treated with tofacitinib. The receptors come from a human donor with alopecia areata. CDR3s leave out the opening cysteine and the closing phenylalanine or tryptophan.

V gene: TRBV10-3
CDR3 length: 11
CDR3 protein: AIRDTGVGGYT

V gene: TRBV2
CDR3 length: 10
CDR3 protein: ASRTSGDTQY

V gene: TRBV5-1
CDR3 length: 14
CDR3 protein: ASSAPSSGSYNEQF

V gene: TRBV5-6
CDR3 length: 13
CDR3 protein: ASGAGTLGAHTQY

V gene: TRBV7-2
CDR3 length: 14
CDR3 protein: ASSLVGTGVGQPQH

V gene: TRBV7-3
CDR3 length: 14
CDR3 protein: ASSSSVGVATDTQY

V gene: TRBV15
CDR3 length: 13
CDR3 protein: ATSRSKTRGGEQF

V gene: TRBV30
CDR3 length: 13
CDR3 protein: AWSPRGFPYNEQF

V gene: TRBV29-1
CDR3 length: 13
CDR3 protein: SVRTGAGIQETQY

V gene: TRBV5-4
CDR3 length: 12
CDR3 protein: ASSLELAGDGYT

V gene: TRBV19
CDR3 length: 11
CDR3 protein: ASAGRANYGYT

V gene: TRBV7-9
CDR3 length: 14
CDR3 protein: ASSQTDRGTGREQY

V gene: TRBV30
CDR3 length: 12
CDR3 protein: AWSALAGGYEQY

V gene: TRBV23-1
CDR3 length: 11
CDR3 protein: ASSLLTYTEAF

V gene: TRBV6-6
CDR3 length: 11
CDR3 protein: ASSPAGGETQY

V gene: TRBV30
CDR3 length: 12
CDR3 protein: AWSVRQGWNTIY

V gene: TRBV27
CDR3 length: 11
CDR3 protein: ASRRGSGSAQH

V gene: TRBV30
CDR3 length: 13
CDR3 protein: AWSVLGQGKYGYT

V gene: TRBV4-2
CDR3 length: 12
CDR3 protein: ASSQVRTHDTQY

V gene: TRBV7-2
CDR3 length: 14
CDR3 protein: ASSPPRGAIGETQY

V gene: TRBV2
CDR3 length: 11
CDR3 protein: ASKGGNSYEQY

V gene: TRBV13
CDR3 length: 10
CDR3 protein: ASSFRYHEQY

V gene: TRBV15
CDR3 length: 13
CDR3 protein: ATSRGKGALYEQY

V gene: TRBV6-1
CDR3 length: 10
CDR3 protein: ASSPSTDTQY

V gene: TRBV5-5
CDR3 length: 12
CDR3 protein: ASSLVPARYGYT

V gene: TRBV29-1
CDR3 length: 10
CDR3 protein: SVGQGRQPQH

V gene: TRBV7-8
CDR3 length: 14
CDR3 protein: ASSPRGRGRGEKLF

V gene: TRBV11-2
CDR3 length: 12
CDR3 protein: ASSLVSLGYEQY

V gene: TRBV18
CDR3 length: 13
CDR3 protein: ASSPPRTRVETQY

V gene: TRBV29-1
CDR3 length: 12
CDR3 protein: SVSAYEGRGEQY

V gene: TRBV29-1
CDR3 length: 12
CDR3 protein: SVSVSRDTDTQY

V gene: TRBV30
CDR3 length: 11
CDR3 protein: AQGGRSSYEQY

V gene: TRBV6-5
CDR3 length: 12
CDR3 protein: ASSPQLVLETQY

V gene: TRBV30
CDR3 length: 12
CDR3 protein: AWSVLAGVDEQF

V gene: TRBV2
CDR3 length: 15
CDR3 protein: ASSGGTSMAKFTEAF

V gene: TRBV4-3
CDR3 length: 11
CDR3 protein: ASSQQTGDPDT

V gene: TRBV30
CDR3 length: 12
CDR3 protein: AWSSSGGGEKLF

V gene: TRBV7-3
CDR3 length: 14
CDR3 protein: ASSQGTSGAGRTQY

V gene: TRBV30
CDR3 length: 15
CDR3 protein: AWSVLGGAGSTDTQY

V gene: TRBV10-3
CDR3 length: 12
CDR3 protein: AISESREAYGYT

V gene: TRBV27
CDR3 length: 9
CDR3 protein: ASSYGVGAF

V gene: TRBV30
CDR3 length: 15
CDR3 protein: AWSPPSGALGSHGYT

V gene: TRBV27
CDR3 length: 10
CDR3 protein: ASSFTGQPQH

V gene: TRBV11-2
CDR3 length: 15
CDR3 protein: ASSLDGLKLAKNIQY

V gene: TRBV7-2
CDR3 length: 13
CDR3 protein: ASSSGPAELDTIY

V gene: TRBV29-1
CDR3 length: 12
CDR3 protein: SVVMDSLYNEQF